This paragraph reports one T cell receptor beta chain. This CDR3 region has 15 residues. Trimming cost V 4 bases and J 5 bases; bases outside gene matches: 7. Germline V gene sequence: CDR1 SNHLY, CDR2 FYNNEI. The sample originates from a study of blood T cell repertoires in COVID-19. Produced via immunoSEQ multiplex PCR; TCRdb's table is partial and in-frame only. The sample records approximately 100,000 clones, roughly 90% being singletons. This TCR was sampled from a woman aged 55 to 70 with acute or convalescent COVID-19. The material sequenced was peripheral blood. V usage is TRBV2 and J usage is TRBJ2-3; TRBD2 agrees at 9 bases. CDR3 DNA sequence: TGTGCCAGCAGTGCCAATCTAGCGGGAATAGATACGCAGTATTTT. Translated: CASSANLAGIDTQYF.